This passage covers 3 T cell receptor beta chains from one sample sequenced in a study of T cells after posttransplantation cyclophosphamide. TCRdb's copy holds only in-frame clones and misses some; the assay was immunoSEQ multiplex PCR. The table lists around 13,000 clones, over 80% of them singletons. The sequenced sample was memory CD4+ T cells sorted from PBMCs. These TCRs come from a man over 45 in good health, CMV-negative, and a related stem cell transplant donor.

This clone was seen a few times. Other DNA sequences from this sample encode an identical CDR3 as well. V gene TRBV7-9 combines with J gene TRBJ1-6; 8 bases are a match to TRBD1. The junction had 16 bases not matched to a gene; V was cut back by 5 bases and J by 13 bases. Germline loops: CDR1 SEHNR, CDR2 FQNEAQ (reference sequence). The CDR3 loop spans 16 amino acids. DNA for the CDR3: TGTGCCAGCAGCCCCCCGGGGGACAGGAGGGCATCCCCCCTCCACTTT. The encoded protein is CASSPPGDRRASPLHF. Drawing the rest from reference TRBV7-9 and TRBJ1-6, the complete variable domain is DTGVSQNPRHKITKRGQNVTFRCDPISEHNRLYWYRQTLGQGPEFLTYFQNEAQLEKSRLLSDRFSAERPKGSFSTLEIQRTEQGDSAMYLCASSPPGDRRASPLHFGNGTRLTVT.

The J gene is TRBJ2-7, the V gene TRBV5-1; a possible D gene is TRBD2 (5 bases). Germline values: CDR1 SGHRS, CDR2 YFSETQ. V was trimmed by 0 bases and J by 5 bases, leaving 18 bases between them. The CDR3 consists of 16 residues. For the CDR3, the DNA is TGCGCCAGCAGCTTGGTCCGGGGTTCAGGCGGCGACGAGCAGTACTTC. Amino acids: CASSLVRGSGGDEQYF.

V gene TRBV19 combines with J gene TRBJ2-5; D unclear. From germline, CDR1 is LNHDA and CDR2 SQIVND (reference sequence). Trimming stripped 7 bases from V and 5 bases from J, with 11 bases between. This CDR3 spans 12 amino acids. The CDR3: CASTSSPETQYF. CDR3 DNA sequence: TGTGCCAGTACCTCGTCCCCGGAGACCCAGTACTTC.